The 23 T cell receptor beta chains below come from one sample, sequenced in a study of blood T cell repertoires in COVID-19. Data came from immunoSEQ multiplex PCR; TCRdb stores just in-frame clones and leaves some out. This sample carries about 320,000 clones, 88% of them seen once, and the ten largest clones take 5% to 6%. Material for sequencing was PBMCs or T cells enriched from blood (not recorded which). The receptors were gathered from a man in his thirties or forties who had recovered from COVID-19.

The CDR3 DNA is TGCGCCAGCACCTCAGGGGCGCCCGGGGTCGAAAAACTGTTTTTT. Translation: CASTSGAPGVEKLFF. The rearrangement links TRBV5-1 to TRBJ1-4, with D possibly matching TRBD1 (6 bases). Germline V gene sequence: CDR1 SGHRS, CDR2 YFSETQ. The CDR3 has 15 amino acids. Trimming shortened V by 6 bases and J by 8 bases, and 20 bases separated the two germline ends.

The chain links TRBV4-1 to TRBJ2-7; weak D call: TRBD1 (5 bases). Trimming pared 0 bases from V and 2 bases from J, leaving 8 bases between. Per the germline V gene, CDR1 is MGHRA and CDR2 is YSYEKL. The CDR3 runs 14 residues. The CDR3 bases are TGCGCCAGCAGCCAAGAAGGGGATACCTACGAGCAGTACTTC. Its protein is CASSQEGDTYEQYF.

The V call is TRBV7-9, the J call TRBJ1-2, with 7 bases matching TRBD1. The V gene end was trimmed by 1 base and the J gene end by 13 bases; junction bases not matched to a gene: 3. Germline V lookup: CDR1 SEHNR, CDR2 FQNEAQ (reference sequence). CDR3 length: 11 residues. CDR3 sequence (DNA): TGTGCCAGCAGCTTAGGGACAGGTTCCACCTTC. Protein: CASSLGTGSTF.

The chain employs TRBV28 and TRBJ1-1; unclear D gene. The CDR3 consists of 14 residues. V lost 1 base, J lost 7 bases, and 13 bases lay in between. Germline CDR1 MDHEN, CDR2 SYDVKM. CDR3 protein: CASSLSPRRGEAFF. CDR3 DNA: TGTGCCAGCAGTTTATCCCCGAGGCGGGGTGAAGCTTTCTTT.

The chain recombines TRBV20-1 with TRBJ1-1; 7 nucleotides line up with TRBD1. This CDR3 has 14 amino acids. V gave up 3 bases and J gave up 8 bases; unmatched junction bases: 12. Germline CDR1 is DFQATT and CDR2 is SNEGSKA (reference sequence). CDR3 bases: TGCAGTGCTAGTAGGGACAGTCGTACGGCCGAAGCTTTCTTT. It translates to CSASRDSRTAEAFF.

The chain uses TRBV27 and TRBJ2-2; 8 positions match TRBD1. V lost 5 bases, J lost 6 bases, and 14 bases stayed unmatched. CDR1 and CDR2 (germline): MNHEY, SMNVEV (reference sequence). The CDR3 runs to 17 residues. CDR3 nucleotides: TGTGCCAGCAGTATACCACCTCGACAGGGGTTTCCCGGGGAGCTGTTTTTT. This encodes CASSIPPRQGFPGELFF.

CDR3 region: CASRIGQGSYNEQFF. CDR3 nucleotides: TGTGCCAGCCGAATCGGACAGGGGAGCTACAATGAGCAGTTCTTC. This rearrangement joins TRBV2 to TRBJ2-1; 9 nucleotides align to TRBD1. Germline V CDR1 and CDR2: SNHLY, FYNNEI. Trimming at V came to 8 bases and at J to 3 bases, leaving 8 bases not matched to a gene. The CDR3 has 15 amino acids.

This clone has a handful of counts. The chain uses TRBV2 and TRBJ1-2; TRBD1 is a possible D gene (5 bases). CDR3 length: 14 amino acids. Per the germline V gene, CDR1 is SNHLY and CDR2 is FYNNEI. The V gene lost 6 bases and the J gene lost 5 bases, with 16 bases spanning the gap. The CDR3 region is CASRGDGGRYGYTF. CDR3 bases: TGTGCCAGCAGAGGTGACGGGGGTAGATATGGCTACACCTTC.

As regards this clone: Sequence at one end of the junction differs from germline and may be a read error. The chain uses TRBV11-2 and TRBJ2-1; TRBD2 might be the D (6 bases). Germline V gene data show CDR1 as SGHAT and CDR2 as FQNNGV. CDR3 length equals 11 residues. The CDR3: CASSHSGGILF. The CDR3 nucleotides read TGTGCCAGCAGCCATAGCGGCGGCATCCTCTTC.

This clone was seen only a few times. The V gene is TRBV2, the J gene TRBJ1-1, with 7 bases that match TRBD1. The germline V gene encodes CDR1 SNHLY and CDR2 FYNNEI. V shed 9 bases, J shed 6 bases, and the junction held 13 bases outside the gene matches. This CDR3 has 14 amino acids. CDR3 bases: TGTGCCAGTTATGACAGGGTCGAGGGGGCTGAAGCTTTCTTT. Its protein product is CASYDRVEGAEAFF.

The rearrangement uses TRBV27 and TRBJ2-7; TRBD2 agrees at 8 bases. Trimming removed 3 bases from V and 2 bases from J; junction bases left unmatched: 9. CDR1 is MNHEY and CDR2 is SMNVEV in the germline V gene (reference sequence). The CDR3 is 16 residues long. CDR3 nucleotides: TGTGCCAGCAGTTTCCGGCGGGGGGACATGACCTACGAGCAGTACTTC. Translating gives CASSFRRGDMTYEQYF.

The chain carries TRBV10-3 and TRBJ1-2; D is perhaps TRBD1 (5 bases). The germline V and J ends were trimmed by 0 bases and 3 bases, with 14 bases remaining between them. The germline V gene has CDR1 ENHRY and CDR2 SYGVKD. The CDR3 runs to 16 residues. The DNA for the CDR3 is TGTGCCATCAGTGAGTCAGGTGAAAGGGGTGACTATGGCTACACCTTC. It is translated as CAISESGERGDYGYTF.

The CDR3 loop reads CASKAQGFPNTEAFF. In DNA, the CDR3 is TGTGCCAGCAAGGCACAGGGTTTCCCGAACACTGAAGCTTTCTTT. The rearrangement uses TRBV7-2 and TRBJ1-1; possibly TRBD1 for D (6 bases). This CDR3 has 15 amino acids. The germline CDR1 and CDR2 sequences are SGHTA and FQGNSA. Trimming took 7 bases from V and 1 from J, leaving 16 bases between them.

The chain combines TRBV19 with TRBJ1-1; 8 bases are a match to TRBD1. The V segment lost 4 bases and the J segment 5 bases; nucleotides outside the gene matches: 9. Per the germline V gene, CDR1 is LNHDA and CDR2 is SQIVND (reference sequence). The CDR3 consists of 15 residues. In DNA, the CDR3 is TGTGCCAGTAGTACAGCTAAGACAGGGGTGACTGAAGCTTTCTTT. Encoded protein: CASSTAKTGVTEAFF.

This clone has a single count. V is TRBV28 and J is TRBJ2-7; D gene uncertain. This CDR3 region has 14 residues. V was shortened by 7 bases and J by 3 bases, with 16 bases between the two germline ends. Germline CDR1 is MDHEN and CDR2 is SYDVKM. CDR3 protein: CASTRLVGHYEQYF. The CDR3 coding sequence is TGTGCCAGCACGCGTCTAGTTGGCCACTACGAGCAGTACTTC.

The rearrangement joins TRBV13 to TRBJ2-4; 7 nucleotides match TRBD1. CDR3 length: 17 amino acids. Unmatched junction bases numbered 14, after V lost 0 bases and J lost 9 bases. Germline CDR1 reads PRHDT; CDR2 reads FYEKMQ (reference sequence). CDR3 DNA: TGTGCCAGCAGCTTAGGCCGAGGGGGCTCGCGAAGTAGCATTCAGTACTTC. It specifies CASSLGRGGSRSSIQYF.

This rearrangement joins TRBV5-1 to TRBJ1-4; 8 bases map to TRBD1. V gave up 3 bases and J gave up 13 bases; unmatched junction bases: 2. Germline CDR1 is SGHRS and CDR2 is YFSETQ. This CDR3 contains 11 residues. The CDR3: CASSSDRGLFF. CDR3 DNA sequence: TGCGCCAGCAGCTCCGACAGGGGACTGTTTTTT.

This clone was detected a few times. V gene TRBV27 combines with J gene TRBJ1-1, with 9 bases fitting TRBD1. Germline V lookup: CDR1 MNHEY, CDR2 SMNVEV (reference sequence). The CDR3 covers 14 residues. Trimming cost V 4 bases and J 1 base; bases outside gene matches: 1. The CDR3, as DNA: TGTGCCAGCAGTTACAGGGGGCGGAACACTGAAGCTTTCTTT. Translating gives CASSYRGRNTEAFF.

This clone was recorded once. The chain's CDR3 is CASSYGTGLSEQYF. The CDR3 region has the DNA TGTGCCAGCAGTTACGGGACAGGCCTTTCCGAGCAGTACTTC. This sequence joins TRBV6-5 and TRBJ2-7, with TRBD1 matching 8 bases. The germline gives CDR1 MNHEY, CDR2 SVGAGI. This CDR3 is 14 amino acids long. The trim removed 2 bases at V and 6 bases at J, leaving 6 bases unmatched.

The chain links TRBV5-6 to TRBJ1-6, with a tentative D call TRBD1 (5 bases). The germline V gene has CDR1 SGHDT and CDR2 YYEEEE. Trimming stripped 4 bases from V and 14 bases from J, with 16 bases between. This CDR3 is built from 13 residues. The CDR3 coding sequence is TGTGCCAGCAGCCCCCTTTTAAGGGGTTCCCTCCACTTT. Translating it yields CASSPLLRGSLHF.

The chain joins TRBV13 to TRBJ2-1; 9 bases align to TRBD1. V was clipped by 4 bases and J by 5 bases; unmatched bases: 6. This CDR3 comprises 15 residues. CDR1 PRHDT and CDR2 FYEKMQ come from the germline V gene (reference sequence). The chain's CDR3 is CASSSGQGLHNEQFF. CDR3 sequence (DNA): TGTGCCAGCAGCTCCGGACAGGGGCTACACAATGAGCAGTTCTTC.

The rearrangement uses TRBV2 and TRBJ1-4; D possibly corresponds to TRBD1 (5 bases). CDR1 is SNHLY and CDR2 is FYNNEI in the germline V gene. The V end lost 4 bases, the J end lost 7 bases, and 13 bases lay between the germline ends. The CDR3 runs to 14 residues. This CDR3 reads CASSVTAAGEKLFF. CDR3 nucleotide sequence: TGTGCCAGCAGTGTGACAGCCGCAGGTGAAAAACTGTTTTTT.

This chain links TRBV2 with TRBJ1-6; 7 bases are shared with TRBD1. The CDR3 sequence is 15 residues long. Trimming took 1 base from V and 9 from J; bases not matched to a gene: 6. The germline CDR1 and CDR2 sequences are SNHLY and FYNNEI. The CDR3 here is CASSEEVTGSSPLHF. Written as DNA, the CDR3 is TGTGCCAGCAGTGAAGAGGTGACAGGGAGTTCACCCCTCCACTTT.